The 8 T cell receptor beta chains given below trace back to one sample, sequenced in a study of cytomegalovirus exposure and HLA in healthy donors. PCR amplification relied on 60 Vbeta primers (plus 13 Jbeta primers). Clones were sequenced by immunoSEQ multiplex PCR, and TCRdb holds only the in-frame ones, with some missing. Among some 150,000 clones, over 80% were seen once, and the ten largest hold under 2%. Sequenced input: PBMCs. These receptors all come from a young woman in good health and CMV-seronegative.

There are a few counts of this clone. The chain recombines TRBV5-6 with TRBJ1-5; a possible D gene is TRBD1 (6 bases). Trimming pared 3 bases from V and 4 bases from J, leaving 11 bases between. CDR1 is SGHDT, CDR2 YYEEEE, per germline. The CDR3 loop spans 14 amino acids. CDR3 coding DNA: TGTGCCAGCAGCTCCGGACAGATGAATCAGCCCCAGCATTTT. It yields the protein CASSSGQMNQPQHF.

Details on this clone: Germline is not matched at one junction end, which may reflect a read error. This rearrangement joins TRBV7-9 to TRBJ2-5, with D possibly being TRBD1 (6 bases). This CDR3 has 14 residues. Germline loops: CDR1 SEHNR, CDR2 FQNEAQ (reference sequence). The CDR3 DNA sequence: TGTTCCAGCAGCTTAGTCGGCAGGGGAGAGACCCAGTACTTC. This sequence encodes CSSSLVGRGETQYF.

The rearrangement uses TRBV27 and TRBJ1-5, with D maybe TRBD1 (5 bases). Trimming removed 3 bases at V and 6 bases at J, with 9 bases between. CDR1 MNHEY and CDR2 SMNVEV come from the germline V gene (reference sequence). There are 13 residues in the CDR3. This CDR3 reads CASSLGGTQPQHF. The CDR3 DNA reads as TGTGCCAGCAGTTTGGGGGGAACTCAGCCCCAGCATTTT.

This clone has just one count. The chain recombines TRBV7-9 with TRBJ1-1, with 7 positions matching TRBD1. The CDR3 spans 15 residues. The germline V gene has CDR1 SEHNR and CDR2 FQNEAQ (reference sequence). V lost 5 bases, J lost 1 base, and 7 bases stayed unmatched. The CDR3 reads CASSSPGQTNTEAFF. For the CDR3, the DNA is TGTGCCAGCAGCAGTCCGGGACAGACGAACACTGAAGCTTTCTTT. Looking up the rest from reference TRBV7-9 and TRBJ1-1 gives the full variable domain: DTGVSQNPRHKITKRGQNVTFRCDPISEHNRLYWYRQTLGQGPEFLTYFQNEAQLEKSRLLSDRFSAERPKGSFSTLEIQRTEQGDSAMYLCASSSPGQTNTEAFFGQGTRLTVV.

This chain uses TRBV7-9 with TRBJ2-5; 7 positions agree with TRBD1. Germline trimming cut 5 bases from V and 3 bases from J; bases unmatched to any gene: 6. The germline V gene has CDR1 SEHNR and CDR2 FQNEAQ (reference sequence). The CDR3 covers 14 residues. The CDR3 reads CASSPKGAEETQYF. Written as DNA, the CDR3 is TGTGCCAGCAGCCCAAAGGGGGCCGAAGAGACCCAGTACTTC.

This chain links TRBV18 with TRBJ1-1; D is unresolved. The ends were cut back, 0 bases at V and 3 bases at J, with 11 bases in the middle. This CDR3 region has 15 residues. Looked up from germline, CDR1 is KGHSH and CDR2 is LQKENI. CDR3 DNA sequence: TGTGCCAGCTCACCACCAACGGTGATGGACACTGAAGCTTTCTTT. This sequence encodes CASSPPTVMDTEAFF.

The chain is built from TRBV10-1 and TRBJ1-6; no clear D. V was cut by 5 bases and J by 4 bases, with 6 bases left in between. Germline CDR1 and CDR2: WNHNN and SYGVQD (reference sequence). CDR3 length equals 13 residues. The CDR3 here is CASSPGYNSPLHF. As DNA, the CDR3 is TGCGCCAGCAGTCCAGGTTATAATTCACCCCTCCACTTT.

CDR3 in amino acids: CASSLPGDQTTNQPQHF. Here the CDR3 DNA reads TGTGCCAGCAGCTTGCCAGGGGACCAAACGACCAATCAGCCCCAGCATTTT. The V call is TRBV5-8, the J call TRBJ1-5; D might be TRBD1 (6 bases). The germline V and J ends were trimmed by 1 base and 3 bases, with 17 bases remaining between them. CDR3 length: 17 residues. The germline gives CDR1 SGHTS, CDR2 YDEGEE.